This T cell receptor beta chain was recorded in a study of tumor and adjacent non-tumor tissue in lung cancer. Overall study: Patients comprised about a dozen adenocarcinoma, 2 squamous cell carcinoma and 1 small cell lung cancer. Findings and limits, study-wide: Normal lung showed higher cumulative top 100 clone frequency than tumor.

A modified ARM-PCR protocol with three rounds of nested PCR amplified TCRbeta. TCRdb passed the multiplex PCR reads through MiXCR, listing each CDR3 protein once. The top ten clones hold approximately 30% of a sample with 60,000 to 90,000 distinct CDR3 sequences, around 65% of them seen once. The V gene's germline CDR1 is SGHAT and CDR2 FQNNGV. The germline V and J ends were trimmed by 4 bases and 10 bases, with 23 bases remaining between them. There are 15 residues in the CDR3. Remarks on this clonotype: Antigen specificity is unknown.

No cell sorting was done before RNA was extracted from the tissue. More than 3 cm separated this lung sample from the edge of the tumor. The receptor was derived from a woman aged 45 to 65 with non-small cell lung cancer. The specimen was distant non-tumor lung tissue. This rearrangement joins TRBV11-2 to TRBJ2-7; tentatively, D is TRBD1 (6 bases). CDR3 bases: TGTGCCAGCAGCTCGGGGACATGCCGGACCTATGACCAGTACTTC. Protein product: CASSSGTCRTYDQYF.